A selection of T cell receptor beta chains follows, all from one sample in a study of CD8 T cells in Susac syndrome. TCRdb analysed the immunoSEQ multiplex PCR reads with MiXCR anew, one entry per CDR3 protein. This repertoire shows 210,000 or so distinct CDR3 sequences, approximately 94% found once; its top ten account for 0.15% to 0.2%. The sample taken for sequencing was CD4+ T cells from PBMCs. These receptors all come from a human donor with Susac syndrome. The CDR3 runs from the conserved cysteine through the conserved F or W. The order of the fields is J gene, D gene, CDR3 length, clone size, V gene, CDR3 protein, CDR3 DNA. A D gene is named only where the DNA matches it firmly. Only some rows state a clone size, as once, few, many or a class for expanded clones.

j_call: TRBJ1-1
d_call: NA
cdr3_length: 13
clone_size: NA
v_call: TRBV6-2/TRBV6-3
cdr3_aa: CASDEDMNTEAFF
cdr3_nt: TGTGCCAGCGACGAGGACATGAACACTGAAGCTTTCTTT

j_call: TRBJ2-1
d_call: TRBD2
cdr3_length: 15
clone_size: NA
v_call: TRBV7-2
cdr3_aa: CAAGPRLAGYNEQFF
cdr3_nt: TGTGCCGCGGGGCCTCGACTAGCGGGCTACAATGAGCAGTTCTTC

j_call: TRBJ2-7
d_call: TRBD1
cdr3_length: 13
clone_size: NA
v_call: TRBV20-1
cdr3_aa: CSAPTGANYEQYF
cdr3_nt: TGCAGTGCTCCGACAGGGGCGAACTACGAGCAGTACTTC

j_call: TRBJ2-2
d_call: NA
cdr3_length: 17
clone_size: NA
v_call: TRBV20-1
cdr3_aa: CSARDLRTEGETGELFF
cdr3_nt: TGCAGTGCTAGAGATCTTAGAACAGAAGGCGAGACCGGGGAGCTGTTTTTT

j_call: TRBJ2-1
d_call: NA
cdr3_length: 13
clone_size: once
v_call: TRBV7-3
cdr3_aa: CASSPAGLHEQFF
cdr3_nt: TGTGCCAGCAGCCCGGCGGGGTTACATGAGCAGTTCTTC

j_call: TRBJ2-3
d_call: TRBD2
cdr3_length: 16
clone_size: NA
v_call: TRBV30
cdr3_aa: CAWSALTSGGTDTQYF
cdr3_nt: TGTGCCTGGAGTGCTCTGACTAGCGGGGGAACAGATACGCAGTATTTT

j_call: TRBJ2-1
d_call: NA
cdr3_length: 14
clone_size: NA
v_call: TRBV3-1
cdr3_aa: CASSQDLVEGEQFF
cdr3_nt: TGTGCCAGCAGCCAAGATCTCGTCGAGGGTGAGCAGTTCTTC

j_call: TRBJ1-2
d_call: NA
cdr3_length: 16
clone_size: NA
v_call: TRBV5-1
cdr3_aa: CASSLAGDGANYGYTF
cdr3_nt: TGCGCCAGCAGCTTGGCGGGGGACGGGGCTAACTATGGCTACACCTTC

j_call: TRBJ2-1
d_call: NA
cdr3_length: 13
clone_size: NA
v_call: TRBV30
cdr3_aa: CAWSVGLGNEQFF
cdr3_nt: TGTGCCTGGAGTGTCGGGCTAGGCAATGAGCAGTTCTTC

j_call: TRBJ2-1
d_call: NA
cdr3_length: 12
clone_size: NA
v_call: TRBV29-1
cdr3_aa: CSGAPPYNEQFF
cdr3_nt: TGCAGCGGCGCTCCCCCCTACAATGAGCAGTTCTTC

j_call: TRBJ1-6
d_call: TRBD1
cdr3_length: 18
clone_size: NA
v_call: TRBV12-3/TRBV12-4
cdr3_aa: CASSAETLPGQAVAPLHF
cdr3_nt: TGTGCCAGCAGTGCCGAGACCCTACCGGGACAGGCCGTGGCACCCCTCCACTTT

j_call: TRBJ1-1
d_call: NA
cdr3_length: 15
clone_size: NA
v_call: TRBV6-5
cdr3_aa: CASKSPGKEHTEAFF
cdr3_nt: TGTGCCAGCAAATCCCCAGGGAAGGAGCACACTGAAGCTTTCTTT

j_call: TRBJ1-6
d_call: NA
cdr3_length: 16
clone_size: NA
v_call: TRBV30
cdr3_aa: CAWRNGGRGGNSPLHF
cdr3_nt: TGTGCCTGGAGAAACGGGGGGCGCGGTGGGAATTCACCCCTCCACTTT

j_call: TRBJ1-1
d_call: NA
cdr3_length: 15
clone_size: NA
v_call: TRBV5-1
cdr3_aa: CASSLAQVGNTEAFF
cdr3_nt: TGCGCCAGCAGCTTGGCCCAGGTGGGGAACACTGAAGCTTTCTTT

j_call: TRBJ2-5
d_call: NA
cdr3_length: 12
clone_size: NA
v_call: TRBV15
cdr3_aa: CATSTAEETQYF
cdr3_nt: TGTGCCACCTCTACTGCGGAAGAGACCCAGTACTTC

j_call: TRBJ2-2
d_call: NA
cdr3_length: 14
clone_size: NA
v_call: TRBV3-1
cdr3_aa: CASSQVAGTGELFF
cdr3_nt: TGTGCCAGCAGCCAAGTGGCGGGTACCGGGGAGCTGTTTTTT

j_call: TRBJ2-7
d_call: TRBD1
cdr3_length: 14
clone_size: NA
v_call: TRBV20-1
cdr3_aa: CSAIDRVTTYEQYF
cdr3_nt: TGCAGTGCTATAGACAGGGTTACTACCTACGAGCAGTACTTC

j_call: TRBJ1-2
d_call: NA
cdr3_length: 15
clone_size: NA
v_call: TRBV12-3/TRBV12-4
cdr3_aa: CASREWGGPFNGYTF
cdr3_nt: TGTGCCAGCAGGGAGTGGGGGGGCCCATTCAATGGCTACACCTTC

j_call: TRBJ2-3
d_call: NA
cdr3_length: 16
clone_size: NA
v_call: TRBV15
cdr3_aa: CATSRGVGGTLDTQYF
cdr3_nt: TGTGCCACCAGCAGAGGCGTAGGGGGGACCTTAGATACGCAGTATTTT

j_call: TRBJ1-5
d_call: NA
cdr3_length: 14
clone_size: NA
v_call: TRBV6-2/TRBV6-3
cdr3_aa: CASSYDLGSMPQHF
cdr3_nt: TGTGCCAGCAGTTACGACCTTGGGTCGATGCCCCAGCATTTT

j_call: TRBJ2-7
d_call: NA
cdr3_length: 12
clone_size: NA
v_call: TRBV28
cdr3_aa: CASSPPYRVQYF
cdr3_nt: TGTGCCAGCAGTCCTCCCTACAGGGTGCAGTACTTC

j_call: TRBJ2-5
d_call: TRBD2
cdr3_length: 16
clone_size: NA
v_call: TRBV2
cdr3_aa: CASSEVLAGPQETQYF
cdr3_nt: TGTGCCAGCAGTGAGGTCCTAGCGGGGCCTCAAGAGACCCAGTACTTC

j_call: TRBJ1-1
d_call: NA
cdr3_length: 14
clone_size: NA
v_call: TRBV6-2/TRBV6-3
cdr3_aa: CASSYGGGDTEAFF
cdr3_nt: TGTGCCAGCAGTTACGGGGGAGGCGACACTGAAGCTTTCTTT

j_call: TRBJ2-7
d_call: NA
cdr3_length: 15
clone_size: NA
v_call: TRBV6-5
cdr3_aa: CASSPSGPPRYEQYF
cdr3_nt: TGTGCCAGCAGCCCGAGCGGTCCGCCCCGATACGAGCAGTACTTC

j_call: TRBJ1-6
d_call: NA
cdr3_length: 12
clone_size: NA
v_call: TRBV12-5
cdr3_aa: CASGLGNSPLHF
cdr3_nt: TGTGCTAGTGGTTTGGGGAATTCACCCCTCCACTTT

j_call: TRBJ1-1
d_call: NA
cdr3_length: 13
clone_size: NA
v_call: TRBV14
cdr3_aa: CASSLQQGTEAFF
cdr3_nt: TGTGCCAGCAGCCTGCAACAGGGCACTGAAGCTTTCTTT

j_call: TRBJ1-2
d_call: NA
cdr3_length: 15
clone_size: NA
v_call: TRBV10-3
cdr3_aa: CAISELAERNYGYTF
cdr3_nt: TGTGCCATCAGTGAGCTGGCCGAGCGAAACTATGGCTACACCTTC

j_call: TRBJ2-7
d_call: NA
cdr3_length: 13
clone_size: NA
v_call: TRBV30
cdr3_aa: CASSRDISYEQYF
cdr3_nt: TGTGCCTCCTCTCGCGACATCTCCTACGAGCAGTACTTC

j_call: TRBJ1-2
d_call: NA
cdr3_length: 15
clone_size: NA
v_call: TRBV3-1
cdr3_aa: CASSHGGAGLDGYTF
cdr3_nt: TGTGCCAGCAGCCACGGGGGGGCAGGTTTAGATGGCTACACCTTC

j_call: TRBJ1-1
d_call: TRBD1
cdr3_length: 14
clone_size: NA
v_call: TRBV19
cdr3_aa: CASSLDRGYTEAFF
cdr3_nt: TGTGCCAGTAGCCTGGACAGGGGATATACTGAAGCTTTCTTT

j_call: TRBJ2-5
d_call: NA
cdr3_length: 14
clone_size: NA
v_call: TRBV6-6
cdr3_aa: CASSYSGRGETQYF
cdr3_nt: TGTGCCAGCAGTTACTCGGGCAGGGGAGAGACCCAGTACTTC

j_call: TRBJ2-7
d_call: TRBD1
cdr3_length: 17
clone_size: NA
v_call: TRBV7-8
cdr3_aa: CASSLAFGTGASYEQYF
cdr3_nt: TGTGCCAGCAGCTTAGCATTCGGGACAGGGGCATCCTACGAGCAGTACTTC

j_call: TRBJ2-1
d_call: NA
cdr3_length: 11
clone_size: NA
v_call: TRBV2
cdr3_aa: CAGRGADEQFF
cdr3_nt: TGTGCCGGGAGGGGGGCCGATGAGCAGTTCTTC

j_call: TRBJ1-1
d_call: NA
cdr3_length: 16
clone_size: NA
v_call: TRBV6-1
cdr3_aa: CASRFAGGPWVTEAFF
cdr3_nt: TGTGCCAGCAGATTTGCCGGGGGACCGTGGGTGACTGAAGCTTTCTTT

j_call: TRBJ1-5
d_call: TRBD1
cdr3_length: 16
clone_size: NA
v_call: TRBV4-1
cdr3_aa: CASSQTTGSRNQPQHF
cdr3_nt: TGCGCCAGCAGCCAGACGACAGGGTCGAGAAATCAGCCCCAGCATTTT

j_call: TRBJ2-3
d_call: NA
cdr3_length: 14
clone_size: NA
v_call: TRBV7-9
cdr3_aa: CASSLDTFADTQYF
cdr3_nt: TGTGCCAGCAGCCTGGACACGTTCGCGGATACGCAGTATTTT

j_call: TRBJ2-3
d_call: NA
cdr3_length: 14
clone_size: once
v_call: TRBV18
cdr3_aa: CASRGRTSTDTQYF
cdr3_nt: TGTGCCAGCCGAGGGCGGACTAGCACAGATACGCAGTATTTT

j_call: TRBJ1-1
d_call: TRBD1
cdr3_length: 14
clone_size: NA
v_call: TRBV29-1
cdr3_aa: CSVAQGEVSTEAFF
cdr3_nt: TGCAGCGTTGCACAGGGGGAGGTAAGCACTGAAGCTTTCTTT

j_call: TRBJ2-4
d_call: NA
cdr3_length: 13
clone_size: once
v_call: TRBV3-1
cdr3_aa: CASSPPAPGLRYF
cdr3_nt: TGTGCCAGCAGCCCCCCGGCCCCAGGTCTAAGGTACTTC

j_call: TRBJ2-7
d_call: TRBD1
cdr3_length: 15
clone_size: NA
v_call: TRBV13
cdr3_aa: CASSLLGGAFYEQYF
cdr3_nt: TGTGCCAGCAGCTTATTAGGGGGCGCTTTTTACGAGCAGTACTTC

j_call: TRBJ2-3
d_call: NA
cdr3_length: 13
clone_size: NA
v_call: TRBV5-1
cdr3_aa: CASFGGRTDTQYF
cdr3_nt: TGCGCCAGCTTTGGGGGGCGCACAGATACGCAGTATTTT

j_call: TRBJ2-7
d_call: NA
cdr3_length: 15
clone_size: NA
v_call: TRBV7-9
cdr3_aa: CASSFRRDASYEQYF
cdr3_nt: TGTGCCAGCAGCTTCCGCAGGGACGCCTCCTACGAGCAGTACTTC

j_call: TRBJ1-1
d_call: NA
cdr3_length: 11
clone_size: once
v_call: TRBV11-2
cdr3_aa: CASSLQQPAFF
cdr3_nt: TGTGCCAGCAGCTTGCAACAACCGGCTTTCTTT

j_call: TRBJ2-2
d_call: NA
cdr3_length: 17
clone_size: NA
v_call: TRBV6-2/TRBV6-3
cdr3_aa: CASSYPRPAANTGELFF
cdr3_nt: TGTGCCAGCAGTTACCCACGCCCAGCCGCGAACACCGGGGAGCTGTTTTTT

j_call: TRBJ1-3
d_call: NA
cdr3_length: 13
clone_size: once
v_call: TRBV30
cdr3_aa: CAWRWREENTIYF
cdr3_nt: TGTGCCTGGAGATGGCGGGAAGAAAACACCATATATTTT

j_call: TRBJ2-5
d_call: NA
cdr3_length: 14
clone_size: NA
v_call: TRBV3-1
cdr3_aa: CASSPWRGQETQYF
cdr3_nt: TGTGCCAGCAGCCCCTGGAGGGGGCAAGAGACCCAGTACTTC

j_call: TRBJ1-1
d_call: TRBD1
cdr3_length: 16
clone_size: NA
v_call: TRBV9
cdr3_aa: CASSPSWGQGNTEAFF
cdr3_nt: TGTGCCAGCAGCCCCAGCTGGGGACAGGGGAACACTGAAGCTTTCTTT

j_call: TRBJ2-7
d_call: NA
cdr3_length: 13
clone_size: NA
v_call: TRBV7-2
cdr3_aa: CASSPVSSYEQYF
cdr3_nt: TGTGCCAGCAGCCCGGTGAGCTCCTACGAGCAGTACTTC

j_call: TRBJ2-3
d_call: TRBD1
cdr3_length: 15
clone_size: NA
v_call: TRBV9
cdr3_aa: CASSARQGRTDTQYF
cdr3_nt: TGTGCCAGCAGCGCCAGACAGGGCCGCACAGATACGCAGTATTTT

j_call: TRBJ2-7
d_call: NA
cdr3_length: 14
clone_size: NA
v_call: TRBV20-1
cdr3_aa: CSAMSGRTDYEQYF
cdr3_nt: TGCAGTGCTATGTCGGGTAGAACAGACTACGAGCAGTACTTC

j_call: TRBJ2-1
d_call: TRBD2
cdr3_length: 16
clone_size: NA
v_call: TRBV5-1
cdr3_aa: CASSHDAAGGDGEQFF
cdr3_nt: TGCGCCAGCAGCCATGACGCAGCGGGGGGGGATGGGGAGCAGTTCTTC

j_call: TRBJ2-3
d_call: TRBD2
cdr3_length: 16
clone_size: NA
v_call: TRBV9
cdr3_aa: CASSVAERGITDTQYF
cdr3_nt: TGTGCCAGCAGCGTAGCGGAGCGGGGAATCACAGATACGCAGTATTTT

j_call: TRBJ2-2
d_call: NA
cdr3_length: 15
clone_size: NA
v_call: TRBV5-1
cdr3_aa: CASSPRRANTGELFF
cdr3_nt: TGCGCCAGCAGTCCCAGGCGGGCGAACACCGGGGAGCTGTTTTTT

j_call: TRBJ1-6
d_call: TRBD1
cdr3_length: 14
clone_size: NA
v_call: TRBV27
cdr3_aa: CASRGQLNNSPLHF
cdr3_nt: TGTGCCAGCAGGGGACAGTTAAATAATTCACCCCTCCACTTT

j_call: TRBJ2-3
d_call: NA
cdr3_length: 16
clone_size: NA
v_call: TRBV9
cdr3_aa: CASSVGRQFRTDTQYF
cdr3_nt: TGTGCCAGCAGCGTAGGAAGACAGTTTCGCACAGATACGCAGTATTTT

j_call: TRBJ2-5
d_call: NA
cdr3_length: 12
clone_size: NA
v_call: TRBV7-9
cdr3_aa: CASSQALETQYF
cdr3_nt: TGTGCCAGCAGCCAGGCTTTGGAGACCCAGTACTTC

j_call: TRBJ1-2
d_call: NA
cdr3_length: 13
clone_size: NA
v_call: TRBV25-1
cdr3_aa: CASSEMRGDGYTF
cdr3_nt: TGTGCCAGCAGTGAAATGAGGGGAGATGGCTACACCTTC

j_call: TRBJ2-5
d_call: NA
cdr3_length: 15
clone_size: NA
v_call: TRBV3-1
cdr3_aa: CASSQVSGAQETQYF
cdr3_nt: TGTGCCAGCAGCCAAGTATCAGGGGCCCAAGAGACCCAGTACTTC

j_call: TRBJ1-4
d_call: NA
cdr3_length: 19
clone_size: NA
v_call: TRBV7-2
cdr3_aa: CASSRRKDYEGGRDEKLFF
cdr3_nt: TGTGCCAGCAGCCGTAGGAAGGACTATGAAGGCGGGAGGGATGAAAAACTGTTTTTT